Given below is one TCR beta chain in context. As yet, its antigen is unknown. The sample originates from a study of cytomegalovirus exposure and HLA in healthy donors. This CDR3 is 15 amino acids long. The ends lost 4 bases at V and 7 bases at J; junction bases unmatched: 9. CDR1 is SNHLY, CDR2 FYNNEI, per germline. Use of 60 Vbeta and 13 Jbeta primers characterized the PCR. Some clones are missing from TCRdb's copy, which holds only in-frame ones; the method was immunoSEQ multiplex PCR. The table records more than 70,000 clones, over 75% of them present only once. Study-level points and caveats: The classifier reportedly diagnosed cytomegalovirus status with high sensitivity and specificity. A cluster of highly shared sequence variants was likely a sequencing artifact.

This chain uses TRBV2 with TRBJ2-5; 10 bases align to TRBD2. The TCR was taken from a man in his thirties or forties in good health and CMV-seropositive. Sequenced: PBMCs. The CDR3 DNA follows: TGTGCCAGCAGTGTTGGAGCGGGGGGGGTGGGGACCCAGTACTTC. Encoded protein: CASSVGAGGVGTQYF. Variable domain in full (rest from reference TRBV2 and TRBJ2-5): EPEVTQTPSHQVTQMGQEVILRCVPISNHLYFYWYRQILGQKVEFLVSFYNNEISEKSEIFDDQFSVERPDGSNFTLKIRSTKLEDSAMYFCASSVGAGGVGTQYFGPGTRLLVL.